These T cell receptor beta chains were read from a single sample in a study of blood T cell repertoires in COVID-19. TCRdb's table, derived via immunoSEQ multiplex PCR, lists solely in-frame clones and lacks some. The table lists 120,000 to 150,000 clones, 84% of them singletons. Sample: peripheral blood. All receptors derive from a man aged 25-40 years with COVID-19, enrolled during active disease. Each CDR3 is given with its conserved first and last residue. A D gene is named only where the DNA matches it firmly. Expanded clones are given a class, and other clones once, few, many or no size at all.

CDR3 length | clone size | D gene | J gene | V gene | CDR3 protein | CDR3 DNA
12 | NA | NA | TRBJ2-7 | TRBV19 | CASSMRGYEQYF | TGTGCCAGTAGTATGCGGGGCTACGAGCAGTACTTC
13 | few | NA | TRBJ2-5 | TRBV5-4 | CASSTGYEETQYF | TGTGCCAGCAGCACGGGGTATGAAGAGACCCAGTACTTC
14 | NA | NA | TRBJ1-5 | TRBV19 | CASSLGGGDQPQHF | TGTGCCAGTAGTCTCGGGGGAGGGGATCAGCCCCAGCATTTT
15 | NA | NA | TRBJ2-3 | TRBV7-3 | CASSLSRGWADTQYF | TGTGCCAGCAGCTTAAGCAGGGGATGGGCAGATACGCAGTATTTT
15 | many | TRBD2 | TRBJ2-1 | TRBV24-1 | CATSRLAGGNNEQFF | TGTGCCACCAGTCGACTAGCGGGAGGGAACAATGAGCAGTTCTTC
13 | NA | NA | TRBJ1-1 | TRBV11-2 | CASSLDQGTEAFF | TGTGCCAGCAGCTTAGATCAGGGTACTGAAGCTTTCTTT
12 | NA | NA | TRBJ2-7 | TRBV7-6 | CASSALTSEQYF | TGTGCCAGCAGCGCCCTTACCAGCGAGCAGTACTTC
16 | NA | NA | TRBJ2-3 | TRBV6-6 | CASTPDDRTSTDTQYF | TGTGCCAGCACCCCAGACGACAGAACTAGCACAGATACGCAGTATTTT
13 | NA | TRBD2 | TRBJ2-1 | TRBV4-3 | CASSQGGTREQFF | TGCGCCAGCAGCCAAGGGGGGACTAGAGAGCAGTTCTTC
16 | NA | TRBD2 | TRBJ2-7 | TRBV10-3 | CAISDGGLAGVYEQYF | TGTGCCATCAGTGATGGGGGACTAGCGGGTGTCTACGAGCAGTACTTC
15 | few | TRBD2 | TRBJ2-7 | TRBV19 | CASSIDSGRAYEQYF | TGTGCCAGTAGTATAGATAGCGGGAGGGCCTACGAGCAGTACTTC
13 | once | NA | TRBJ2-2 | TRBV27 | CASSWRDTGELFF | TGTGCCAGCAGTTGGCGGGACACCGGGGAGCTGTTTTTT
14 | NA | NA | TRBJ2-1 | TRBV19 | CASSPDRGGNEQFF | TGTGCCAGTAGTCCCGATAGGGGGGGGAATGAGCAGTTCTTC
13 | NA | TRBD1 | TRBJ2-7 | TRBV19 | CASGDRGFHEQYF | TGTGCCAGTGGGGACAGGGGATTCCACGAGCAGTACTTC
15 | NA | NA | TRBJ1-2 | TRBV13 | CASSPYDSFMGGYTF | TGTGCCAGCAGTCCTTACGACAGTTTTATGGGTGGCTACACCTTC
12 | few | NA | TRBJ2-5 | TRBV6-5 | CASSPLSGTQYF | TGTGCCAGCAGTCCACTTTCGGGGACCCAGTACTTC
15 | NA | TRBD2 | TRBJ2-1 | TRBV7-3 | CASSLSGSLGNEQFF | TGTGCCAGCAGCCTTAGCGGGAGTCTCGGGAATGAGCAGTTCTTC
15 | NA | NA | TRBJ2-3 | TRBV3-1/TRBV3-2 | CASSQATGPTDTQYF | TGTGCCAGCAGCCAAGCAACAGGGCCCACAGATACGCAGTATTTT
17 | NA | TRBD1 | TRBJ1-1 | TRBV19 | CASSAIPGQGLGTEAFF | TGTGCCAGTAGTGCTATCCCGGGACAGGGATTGGGCACTGAAGCTTTCTTT
15 | NA | NA | TRBJ2-2 | TRBV13 | CASSFRQGDTGELFF | TGTGCCAGCAGCTTTAGGCAGGGTGACACCGGGGAGCTGTTTTTT
13 | NA | TRBD1 | TRBJ2-7 | TRBV5-1 | CASSSGTGVEQYF | TGCGCCAGCAGCTCCGGGACAGGGGTCGAGCAGTACTTC
16 | NA | TRBD2 | TRBJ2-3 | TRBV6-4 | CASSLGGGGPTDTQYF | TGTGCCAGCAGCCTCGGCGGGGGGGGCCCCACAGATACGCAGTATTTT
15 | NA | TRBD1 | TRBJ1-4 | TRBV5-6 | CASSPRGLANEKLFF | TGTGCCAGCAGCCCAAGGGGGCTCGCTAATGAAAAACTGTTTTTT
18 | NA | NA | TRBJ2-7 | TRBV1 | CTSSQDLAGGPSVLEQYF | TGCACCAGCAGCCAAGATCTAGCGGGAGGCCCCTCAGTCCTCGAGCAGTACTTC
13 | NA | TRBD1 | TRBJ2-7 | TRBV5-6 | CASSLGVGTGQYF | TGTGCCAGCAGCTTGGGGGTCGGGACAGGGCAGTACTTC
13 | once | NA | TRBJ2-5 | TRBV18 | CASSPLGQETQYF | TGTGCCAGCTCACCACTCGGGCAAGAGACCCAGTACTTC
15 | NA | NA | TRBJ2-7 | TRBV15 | CATSHRYQASYEQYF | TGTGCCACCAGCCACCGTTATCAAGCCTCCTACGAGCAGTACTTC
14 | NA | NA | TRBJ1-6 | TRBV7-2 | CASSLLGVGSPLHF | TGTGCCAGCAGCTTATTAGGAGTTGGTTCACCCCTCCACTTT
15 | few | NA | TRBJ1-5 | TRBV19 | CASSNGAGINQPQHF | TGTGCCAGTAGTAATGGGGCAGGGATTAATCAGCCCCAGCATTTT
15 | NA | TRBD2 | TRBJ2-3 | TRBV27 | CASRVGTSGTDTQYF | TGTGCCAGCAGGGTGGGGACTAGCGGTACAGATACGCAGTATTTT
12 | NA | NA | TRBJ2-1 | TRBV20-1 | CSASFGRGSRFF | NA
17 | NA | NA | TRBJ1-2 | TRBV28 | CASGTQGSGRSNYGYTF | TGTGCCAGCGGCACACAAGGTTCCGGGAGATCTAACTATGGCTACACCTTC
11 | NA | NA | TRBJ2-3 | TRBV6-5 | CASLGVDTQYF | TGTGCCAGCCTCGGTGTGGATACGCAGTATTTT
15 | NA | NA | TRBJ1-2 | TRBV4-3 | CASSQGEASNYGYTF | TGCGCCAGCAGCCAAGGGGAGGCTAGTAACTATGGCTACACCTTC
11 | NA | NA | TRBJ1-1 | TRBV10-3 | CATTENTEAFF | TGTGCCACGACAGAGAACACTGAAGCTTTCTTT
14 | NA | NA | TRBJ1-5 | TRBV14 | CASSSPGGGQPQHF | TGTGCCAGCAGCAGCCCGGGGGGCGGTCAGCCCCAGCATTTT
16 | NA | NA | TRBJ2-7 | TRBV5-1 | CASSLTLTDRFVEQYF | TGCGCCAGCAGCTTGACGCTCACCGACAGGTTCGTCGAGCAGTACTTC
13 | NA | TRBD2 | TRBJ2-4 | TRBV2 | CASSPQGGNIQYF | TGTGCCAGCAGTCCCCAGGGAGGGAACATTCAGTACTTC
16 | NA | NA | TRBJ2-7 | TRBV5-1 | CASSLSPSGLEYEQYF | TGCGCCAGCAGCTTGTCCCCCTCAGGGTTGGAGTACGAGCAGTACTTC
14 | NA | NA | TRBJ2-5 | TRBV19 | CASSARQLQETQYF | TGTGCCAGTAGTGCCCGACAGTTACAAGAGACCCAGTACTTC
11 | NA | NA | TRBJ2-1 | TRBV6-6 | CASSKEYEQFF | TGTGCCAGCAGTAAGGAGTATGAGCAGTTCTTC
13 | NA | TRBD2 | TRBJ2-7 | TRBV2 | CASMRIAGDQQYF | TGTGCCAGCATGAGGATAGCGGGAGATCAGCAGTACTTC
15 | NA | TRBD1 | TRBJ1-1 | TRBV10-2 | CASSVLGQGVAEAFF | TGCGCCAGCAGCGTACTAGGACAGGGGGTAGCTGAAGCTTTCTTT
15 | few | TRBD2 | TRBJ2-7 | TRBV6-5 | CASSPRGGSSYEQYF | TGTGCCAGCAGCCCACGGGGCGGGAGTAGCTACGAGCAGTACTTC
14 | NA | NA | TRBJ1-2 | TRBV24-1 | CATSDDSVARGYTF | TGTGCCACCAGTGACGACAGTGTCGCTAGGGGCTACACCTTC
14 | NA | NA | TRBJ2-1 | TRBV6-5 | CASLGSRGYNEQFF | TGTGCCAGCTTGGGGAGCAGGGGCTACAATGAGCAGTTCTTC
15 | NA | NA | TRBJ1-6 | TRBV5-5 | CASSLLRVRDSPLHF | TGTGCCAGCAGCTTGCTGCGTGTGAGGGATTCACCCCTCCACTTT